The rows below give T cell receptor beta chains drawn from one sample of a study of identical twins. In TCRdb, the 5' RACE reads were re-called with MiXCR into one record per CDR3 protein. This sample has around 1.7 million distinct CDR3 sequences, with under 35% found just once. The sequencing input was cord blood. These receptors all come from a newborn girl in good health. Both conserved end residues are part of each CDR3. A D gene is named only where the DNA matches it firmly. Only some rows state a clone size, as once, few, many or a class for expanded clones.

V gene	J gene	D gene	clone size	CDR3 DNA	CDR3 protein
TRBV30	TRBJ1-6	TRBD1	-	TGTGCCTATGGCGGGACAGAAATTTCACCCCTCCACTTT	CAYGGTEISPLHF
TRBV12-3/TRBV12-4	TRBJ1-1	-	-	TGTGCCAGCAGACCCGGACAGTTATTGAACACTGAAGCTTTCTTT	CASRPGQLLNTEAFF
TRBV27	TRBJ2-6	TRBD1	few	TGTGCCAGCAGTTTAAGGGGACAGGGGACTGGGGCCAACGTCCTGACTTTC	CASSLRGQGTGANVLTF
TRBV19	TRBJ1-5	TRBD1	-	TGTGCCAGTACCCTAGACAGGGCTCGCAATCAGCCCCAACATTTT	CASTLDRARNQPQHF
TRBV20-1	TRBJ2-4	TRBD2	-	TGCAGTGTTCGGCTAGCGGGGAAAAACATTCAGTACTTC	CSVRLAGKNIQYF
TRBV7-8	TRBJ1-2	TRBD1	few	TGTGCCAGCAGCCCGGACAGGGCCCAAAAAACCTATGGCTACACCTTC	CASSPDRAQKTYGYTF
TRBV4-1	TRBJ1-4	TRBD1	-	TGCGCCAGCAGCCAAGTCGGTCTGGGGACAGGGAATGAAAAACTGTTTTTT	CASSQVGLGTGNEKLFF
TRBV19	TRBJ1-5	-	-	TGTGCCAGCCAGGGGTCGCATCAGCCCCAGCATTTT	CASQGSHQPQHF
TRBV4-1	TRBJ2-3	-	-	TGCGCCAGCAGCCCCATCCGGGTTGATACGCAGTATTTT	CASSPIRVDTQYF
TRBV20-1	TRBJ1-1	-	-	TGCAGTGCTAGACTCTGGGCGGAGAACACTGAAGCTTTCTTT	CSARLWAENTEAFF
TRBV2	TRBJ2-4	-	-	TGTGCCAGCATCCTCAGCATGGTAGCCAAAAACATTCAGTACTTC	CASILSMVAKNIQYF
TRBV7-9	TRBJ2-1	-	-	TGTGCCAGCAGCTTAGAGCTAGCAGCCGACAATGAGCAGTTCTTC	CASSLELAADNEQFF
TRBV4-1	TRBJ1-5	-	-	TGCGCCAGCAGCCAAGGGGTCAGAGGCAATCAGCCCCAGCATTTT	CASSQGVRGNQPQHF
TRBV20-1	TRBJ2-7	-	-	TGCAGTGCTAGAGATCGGAGGGGTTACAATGAGCAGTACTTC	CSARDRRGYNEQYF
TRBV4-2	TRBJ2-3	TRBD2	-	TGTGCCAGCAGCCAAGATTGGACTAGCGGGACCCGCACAGATACGCAGTATTTT	CASSQDWTSGTRTDTQYF
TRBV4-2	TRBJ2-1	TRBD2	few	TGTGCCAGCAGCCAAGATAGTTGGGGACTAGCGGGATCCAATGAGCAGTTCTTC	CASSQDSWGLAGSNEQFF
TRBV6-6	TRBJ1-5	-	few	TGTGCCAGCAGTTACCCTAACAGGGTTAGCAATCAGCCCCAGCATTTT	CASSYPNRVSNQPQHF
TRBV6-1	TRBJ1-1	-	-	TGTGCCAGCAGTGAAGGAAACTTGAACACTGAAGCTTTCTTT	CASSEGNLNTEAFF
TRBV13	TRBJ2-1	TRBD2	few	TGTGCCAGCAGCCCCCTACTAGCGGGAGTCTCCTACAATGAGCAGTTCTTC	CASSPLLAGVSYNEQFF
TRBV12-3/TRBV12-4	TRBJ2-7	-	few	TGTGCCAGCAGTACGCAACAGGGCCACGAGCAGTACTTC	CASSTQQGHEQYF
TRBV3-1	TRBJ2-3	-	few	TGTGCCAGCAGCCGAAAACCGGGACCGTTCACAGATACGCAGTATTTT	CASSRKPGPFTDTQYF
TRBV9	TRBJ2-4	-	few	TGTGCCAGCAGCTCAGAGGTGGGGGAGCAGTACTTC	CASSSEVGEQYF
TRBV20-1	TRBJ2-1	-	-	TGCAGTGCTCCCTATCCGGGAAGGGATGAGCAGTTCTTC	CSAPYPGRDEQFF
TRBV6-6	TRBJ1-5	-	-	TGTGCCAGCAGTTACGACACCTTCAATCAGCCCCAGCATTTT	CASSYDTFNQPQHF
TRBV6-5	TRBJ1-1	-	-	TGTGCCAGCAGTTACTCTCGGGGGCCCCCGAACACTGAAGCTTTCTTT	CASSYSRGPPNTEAFF
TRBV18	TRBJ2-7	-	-	TGTGCCAGCTCACCAGAGATCGGCTACGAGCAGTACTTC	CASSPEIGYEQYF
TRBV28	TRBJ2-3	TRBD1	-	TGTGCCAGCAGCCACGGGACAGTTTTCCAACTCGATACGCAGTATTTT	CASSHGTVFQLDTQYF
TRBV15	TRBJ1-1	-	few	TGTGCCACCAGCAGAGCGGGGGTAAACACTGAAGCTTTCTTT	CATSRAGVNTEAFF
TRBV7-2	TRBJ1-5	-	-	TGTGCCAGCAGCTTAGTTGGAGGGGAAAATCAGCCCCAGCATTTT	CASSLVGGENQPQHF
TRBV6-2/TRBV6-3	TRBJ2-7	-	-	TGTGCCAGCAGTTACTCGAAGGTGGCCTACGAGCAGTACTTC	CASSYSKVAYEQYF
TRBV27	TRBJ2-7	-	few	TGTGCCAGCAGTGCTCCGGGACGGAGCTCCTACGAGCAGTACTTC	CASSAPGRSSYEQYF
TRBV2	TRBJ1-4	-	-	TGTGCCAGCGGGGTGACAGCAACTGATGAAAAACTGTTTTTT	CASGVTATDEKLFF
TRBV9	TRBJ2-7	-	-	TGTGCCAGCAGCGCTTATTCGTGGGACTTCTCCTACGAGCAGTACTTC	CASSAYSWDFSYEQYF
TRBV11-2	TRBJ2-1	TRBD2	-	TGTGCCAGCAGCTTAGTAACTAGCGGGGGGCCAACCTACAATGAGCAGTTCTTC	CASSLVTSGGPTYNEQFF
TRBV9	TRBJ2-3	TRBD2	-	TGTGCCAGCAGCGTAGAAGCGGGGGGGGTTCCAGATACGCAGTATTTT	CASSVEAGGVPDTQYF
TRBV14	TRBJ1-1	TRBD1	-	TGTGCCAGCGACTCTTACAGGGGGCCCAACACTGAAGCTTTCTTT	CASDSYRGPNTEAFF
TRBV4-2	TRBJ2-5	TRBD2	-	TGTGCCAGCAGCCAAGACCCCAGCGGGGGGGCTAGGAAGACCCAGTACTTC	CASSQDPSGGARKTQYF
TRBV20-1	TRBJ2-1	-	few	TGCAGTGCCCCACCCGGGACTCAAACCCACAATGAGCAGTTCTTC	CSAPPGTQTHNEQFF
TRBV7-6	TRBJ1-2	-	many	TGTGCCAGCAGCTTATTGGGGGAAAACTATGGCTACACCTTC	CASSLLGENYGYTF
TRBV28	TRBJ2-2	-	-	TGTGCCAGCAGTCTTACAGGGTCGGGAAAGTACGGGGAGCTGTTTTTT	CASSLTGSGKYGELFF
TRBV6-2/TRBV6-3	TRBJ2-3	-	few	TGTGCCAGCAGTTATGCGGCGTACACAGATACGCAGTATTTT	CASSYAAYTDTQYF
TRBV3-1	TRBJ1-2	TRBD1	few	TGTGCCAGCAGCCATGGGGACAGGCGCCCTAACTATGGCTACACCTTC	CASSHGDRRPNYGYTF
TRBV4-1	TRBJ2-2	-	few	TGCGCCAGCAGCTTCGACAAATACGCCTCCGGGGAGCTGTTTTTT	CASSFDKYASGELFF
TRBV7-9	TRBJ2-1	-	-	TGTGCCAGCAGCTCCGACACATATGAGCAGTTCTTC	CASSSDTYEQFF
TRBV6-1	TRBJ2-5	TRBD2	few	TGTGCCAGCGAAGTAGCGGGGCGGGAGACCCAGTACTTC	CASEVAGRETQYF
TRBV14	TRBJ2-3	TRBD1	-	TGTGCCAGCAGCCCTTCACACAGGGGATACACAGATACGCAGTATTTT	CASSPSHRGYTDTQYF
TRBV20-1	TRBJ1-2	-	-	TGCAGTGCTAGAGAAGAGGTCGGCTACACCTTC	CSAREEVGYTF
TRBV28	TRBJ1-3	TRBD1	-	TGTGCCAGCAGTGTCCGGGACAGGTTCTCTGGAAACACCATATATTTT	CASSVRDRFSGNTIYF
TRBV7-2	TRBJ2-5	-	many	TGTGCCAGCAGCTTTTCAGGGGCCGGGGAGACCCAGTACTTC	CASSFSGAGETQYF
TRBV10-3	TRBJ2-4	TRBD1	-	TGTGCCATCAGTGAGACGGACAGGGGCTTAGCCAAAAACATTCGGTACTTC	CAISETDRGLAKNIRYF
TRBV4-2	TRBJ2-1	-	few	TGTGCCAGTGAGGGAGGAGGTAACGATGAGCAGTTCTTC	CASEGGGNDEQFF
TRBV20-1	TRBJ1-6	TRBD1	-	TGCAGTGCTAGCCCCGGACAGGGGAGCTCCTATAATTCACCCCTCCACTTT	CSASPGQGSSYNSPLHF
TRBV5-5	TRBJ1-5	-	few	TGTGCCAGCAGCTTGGCTGGACAAGTCCGCAATCAGCCCCAGCATTTT	CASSLAGQVRNQPQHF
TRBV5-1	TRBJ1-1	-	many	TGCGCCAGCAGCTTGGAGCCGCTGAACACTGAAGCTTTCTTT	CASSLEPLNTEAFF
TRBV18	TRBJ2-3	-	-	TGTGCCAGCTCACCACCGGCCTACACAGATACGCAGTATTTT	CASSPPAYTDTQYF
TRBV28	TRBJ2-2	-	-	TGTGCCAGCAGCCTCTTCCGTTGGGGGGGGGAGCTGTTTTTT	CASSLFRWGGELFF
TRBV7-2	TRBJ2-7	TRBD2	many	TGTGCCAGCAGCTTAGTTAGCGGGGGTTACGAGCAGTACTTC	CASSLVSGGYEQYF
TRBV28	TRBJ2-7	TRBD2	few	TGTGCCAGCAGTTTCATTTTCGGGACTAGCGGGAGGGATGAGCAGTACTTC	CASSFIFGTSGRDEQYF
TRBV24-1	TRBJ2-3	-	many	TGTGCCACCAGTGACAACCCTCGACGGTACCACACAGATACGCAGTATTTT	CATSDNPRRYHTDTQYF